Below are 15 T cell receptor beta chains sequenced from a single sample in a study of T cell responses to AZD1222 COVID-19 vaccine. Measured with immunoSEQ multiplex PCR; TCRdb has only the in-frame clones, and not every one. The table has 43,000 or so clones, about nine tenths seen once. The sequences come from peripheral blood, collected 28 days after the second AZD1222 dose. The receptors originated from an adult who received the AZD1222 COVID-19 vaccine.

This rearrangement joins TRBV5-1 to TRBJ1-1; D unresolved. The CDR3 extends over 13 amino acids. The germline V and J ends were trimmed by 0 bases and 4 bases, with 7 bases remaining between them. Germline V lookup: CDR1 SGHRS, CDR2 YFSETQ. The CDR3 loop reads CASSLESLTEAFF. In DNA, the CDR3 is TGCGCCAGCAGCTTGGAGTCCCTCACTGAAGCTTTCTTT.

This clone was counted between two and nine times. The rearrangement uses TRBV19 and TRBJ2-3; D not certain. V gave up 5 bases and J gave up 1 base, with 7 bases separating them. The CDR3 has 13 amino acids. Germline V lookup: CDR1 LNHDA, CDR2 SQIVND (reference sequence). Here the CDR3 reads CASSGQGTDTQYF. CDR3 bases: TGTGCCAGTAGTGGGCAGGGCACAGATACGCAGTATTTT.

This rearrangement joins TRBV5-6 to TRBJ1-6, with no clear D. The V end lost 4 bases, the J end lost 0 bases, and 5 bases lay between the germline ends. Looked up from germline, CDR1 is SGHDT and CDR2 is YYEEEE. The length of the CDR3 is 14 residues. This CDR3 is CASSLSSYNSPLHF. The CDR3 DNA sequence: TGTGCCAGCAGCCTGAGCTCCTATAATTCACCCCTCCACTTT.

This chain uses TRBV11-3 with TRBJ2-1, with 9 bases lining up with TRBD2. With 4 bases clipped from V and 3 bases from J, the junction kept 4 bases outside the gene matches. The CDR3 loop spans 15 amino acids. Germline V gives CDR1 SGHNT, CDR2 YENEEA. The CDR3 region has the DNA TGTGCCAGCAGCTCAATGACTAGCGGCTACAATGAGCAGTTCTTC. Amino acid sequence: CASSSMTSGYNEQFF.

The chain has TRBV27 and TRBJ2-1, with TRBD2 identical over 9 bases. CDR3 size: 16 residues. Losses at the gene ends were 0 bases for V and 9 bases for J; bases not matched to a gene: 9. Germline V lookup: CDR1 MNHEY, CDR2 SMNVEV (reference sequence). CDR3 coding DNA: TGTGCCAGCAGTTTATCGAGGGCTAGCGGGGCGTTTGAGCAGTTCTTC. Amino acid sequence: CASSLSRASGAFEQFF.

The rearrangement links TRBV4-2 to TRBJ1-3; D uncertain. Germline loops: CDR1 LGHNA, CDR2 YNFKEQ. Trimming pared 2 bases from V and 4 bases from J, leaving 9 bases between. The CDR3 length is 14 residues. CDR3 sequence: CASSQIGSGNTIYF. In DNA, the CDR3 is TGTGCCAGCAGCCAAATAGGAAGCGGAAACACCATATATTTT.

This chain links TRBV30 with TRBJ2-3; 12 nucleotides agree with TRBD2. Unmatched junction bases numbered 4, after V lost 2 bases and J lost 4 bases. The CDR3 extends over 15 amino acids. CDR1 and CDR2 (germline): GTSNPN, SVGIG (reference sequence). The CDR3 DNA reads as TGTGCCTGGAGTAATCTAGCGGGGGGGGCAGATACGCAGTATTTT. Its protein product is CAWSNLAGGADTQYF. Filled out from reference TRBV30 and TRBJ2-3, the complete variable domain reads SQTIHQWPATLVQPVGSPLSLECTVEGTSNPNLYWYRQAAGRGLQLLFYSVGIGQISSEVPQNLSASRPQDRQFILSSKKLLLSDSGFYLCAWSNLAGGADTQYFGPGTRLTVL.

This clone was seen just once. The rearrangement uses TRBV5-5 and TRBJ1-1; the D is unclear. Germline-derived CDR1 and CDR2 are SGHKS and YYEKEE (reference sequence). The CDR3 spans 11 residues. Trimming pared 6 bases from V and 0 bases from J, leaving 3 bases between. CDR3 sequence (DNA): TGTGCCAGCAAGTTGAACACTGAAGCTTTCTTT. Protein product: CASKLNTEAFF.

This clone was counted a single time. The genes are TRBV6-2 or TRBV6-3 and TRBJ1-1; D is ambiguous. Germline-derived CDR1 and CDR2 are MNHEY and SVGEGT. The V and J ends lost 5 bases and 0 bases respectively, with 7 bases between them. This CDR3 is 13 amino acids long. In DNA, the CDR3 is TGTGCCAGCAGTCGAACTATGAACACTGAAGCTTTCTTT. It encodes CASSRTMNTEAFF.

This chain links TRBV10-1 with TRBJ2-2; maybe TRBD1 (6 bases). CDR1 WNHNN and CDR2 SYGVQD come from the germline V gene (reference sequence). The CDR3 runs to 16 residues. Deletions cut 5 bases from V and 0 bases from J, with 13 bases between. CDR3 sequence reads: CASSQGTGTNTGELFF. Written as DNA, the CDR3 is TGCGCCAGCAGTCAGGGGACGGGGACGAACACCGGGGAGCTGTTTTTT.

The rearrangement joins TRBV6-5 to TRBJ2-7; possible D gene TRBD1, 6 bases. The CDR3 contains 13 residues. The germline V gene has CDR1 MNHEY and CDR2 SVGAGI. Trimming took off 4 bases at V and 1 base at J, with 8 bases between the two ends. CDR3 in DNA: TGTGCCAGCAGTTCACAGGGATCCTACGAGCAGTACTTC. This gives the protein CASSSQGSYEQYF.

The chain links TRBV18 to TRBJ1-1; 8 nucleotides agree with TRBD1. Trimming cost V 6 bases and J 5 bases; bases outside gene matches: 8. Germline loops: CDR1 KGHSH, CDR2 LQKENI. The length of the CDR3 is 14 residues. The DNA for the CDR3 is TGTGCCAGCTCGCCCGACAGGGGTCAGACTGAAGCTTTCTTT. It translates to CASSPDRGQTEAFF. Looking up the rest from reference TRBV18 and TRBJ1-1 gives the full variable domain: NAGVMQNPRHLVRRRGQEARLRCSPMKGHSHVYWYRQLPEEGLKFMVYLQKENIIDESGMPKERFSAEFPKEGPSILRIQQVVRGDSAAYFCASSPDRGQTEAFFGQGTRLTVV.

The chain links TRBV5-1 to TRBJ1-1; no clear D. The CDR3 spans 13 residues. The germline CDR1 and CDR2 sequences are SGHRS and YFSETQ. V was pared by 0 bases and J by 7 bases, with 10 bases between. CDR3 coding DNA: TGCGCCAGCAGCTTGGTGGAGGGTGGTGAAGCTTTCTTT. Protein: CASSLVEGGEAFF.

The V gene is TRBV13, the J gene TRBJ2-7; 8 bases are shared with TRBD1. Per germline, CDR1 PRHDT and CDR2 FYEKMQ (reference sequence). V dropped 3 bases and J dropped 5; count of bases not matched to a gene: 9. The CDR3 runs 15 residues. CDR3 sequence (DNA): TGTGCCAGCAGCTTGGCCGAGGACAGGGTCAACGAGCAGTACTTC. It specifies CASSLAEDRVNEQYF.

The rearrangement uses TRBV24-1 and TRBJ2-1, with TRBD2 matching over 7 bases. The CDR3 is 16 amino acids. J lost 6 bases, V lost 4 bases, and 11 bases had no gene match. From germline, CDR1 is KGHDR and CDR2 SFDVKD. The CDR3 here is CATSDPGPGGSNEQFF. The DNA for the CDR3 is TGTGCCACCAGTGACCCCGGTCCCGGGGGGTCCAATGAGCAGTTCTTC.